The rows below give T cell receptor beta chains drawn from one sample of a study of tumor-infiltrating lymphocytes in primary liver carcinoma. TCRdb used MiXCR to reprocess the multiplex PCR reads, holding one entry per CDR3 protein. The sample holds some 180,000 distinct CDR3 sequences; roughly 60% are singletons and the top ten take less than 75%. Input material: peripheral blood. The receptor source for this set is a man aged 35-49 years with primary liver carcinoma and hepatitis B virus infection. CDR3s include the opening cysteine and the closing phenylalanine or tryptophan. A D gene is named only where the DNA matches it firmly. Some rows have no size entry. The others give once, few or many, or a class for an expanded clone.

>TRBJ1-5|many|TRBV6-1|.
TGTGCCAGCAGGGACAGAGACAATCAGCCCCAGCATTTT
CASRDRDNQPQHF
>TRBJ2-3|.|TRBV6-5|.
TGTGCCATCCGGGACAAGAGGACAGATACGCAGTATTTT
CAIRDKRTDTQYF
>TRBJ2-5|.|TRBV10-3|.
TGTGCCATCAGCGTATTGGGAGGCCAAGAGACCCAGTACTTC
CAISVLGGQETQYF
>TRBJ1-6|.|TRBV12-3/TRBV12-4|.
TGTGCCGGCAGTAAACAGGGATTCTATAATTCACCCCTCCACTTT
CAGSKQGFYNSPLHF
>TRBJ2-1|many|TRBV4-1|.
TGCGCCAGCAGCCAAGAAAACAATGAGCAGTTCTTC
CASSQENNEQFF
>TRBJ1-5|.|TRBV6-1|.
TGTGCCACCCTGGTACGGGGGACGGGGCTGCCCCAGCATTTT
CATLVRGTGLPQHF
>TRBJ2-1|.|TRBV10-3|TRBD2
TGTGCCATCAGTGAGTTAGGGACTAAGATGATCTTC
CAISELGTKMIF
>TRBJ2-7|.|TRBV11-2|.
TGTGCCAGCAGCTTAACCGACGAAGCCCGCGGGCAGTACTTC
CASSLTDEARGQYF
>TRBJ2-3|.|TRBV12-3/TRBV12-4|TRBD2
TGTGCCAGCAAAAGCGGGATCACAGATACGCAGTATTTT
CASKSGITDTQYF
>TRBJ2-5|few|TRBV6-6|TRBD2
TGTGCCAGCAGTTACCCTCAGCGGGAGGGAGAGACCCAGTACTTC
CASSYPQREGETQYF
>TRBJ2-7|many|TRBV11-3|.
TGTGCCAGCAGCTCCGGGGTCGGGCCGTCCTACGAGCAGTACTTC
CASSSGVGPSYEQYF
>TRBJ2-3|many|TRBV11-2|.
TGTGCCAGCAGCAAATCACCGGGTCAAGATACGCAGTATTTT
CASSKSPGQDTQYF
>TRBJ2-7|.|TRBV4-1|.
TGCACCAGCAGCCAAGGTGGAGTCTACGAGCAGTACTTC
CTSSQGGVYEQYF
>TRBJ2-3|few|TRBV6-2/TRBV6-3|.
TGTGCCAGCAGTTACTCGTGGGGAGATACGCAGTATTTT
CASSYSWGDTQYF
>TRBJ2-1|.|TRBV11-1|TRBD1
TGTGCCAGCAGCTCCATTCTTCGACAGGGGACGAATAGGCAGTTCTTC
CASSSILRQGTNRQFF
>TRBJ1-1|many|TRBV11-2|.
TGTGCCAGCAGCTTAGTTCAGACGAACACTGAAGCTTTCTTT
CASSLVQTNTEAFF
>TRBJ2-1|.|TRBV29-1|.
TGCAGCGTTGTGGTCGGCCTAGACTATGAGCAGTTCTTC
CSVVVGLDYEQFF
>TRBJ2-7|.|TRBV11-2|.
TGTGCCAGCAGCCCTGTGGGAGCTGGAAGGTCCTACGAGCAGTACTTC
CASSPVGAGRSYEQYF
>TRBJ1-4|.|TRBV11-2|TRBD1
TGTGCCAGCAGCTATGGACAGGGTCTCGGCGAAAAACTGTTTTTT
CASSYGQGLGEKLFF
>TRBJ1-5|.|TRBV11-2|.
TGTGCCAGCAGCCAAGGGACATCTGATCGGTCCCAGCATTTT
CASSQGTSDRSQHF
>TRBJ1-3|few|TRBV4-1|.
TGCGCCAGCAGCGGGACACGGGGGGGCTCTGGAAACACCATATATTTT
CASSGTRGGSGNTIYF
>TRBJ1-2|.|TRBV10-3|.
TGTGCCATCAGTGAGTCGAAGGGTATTAACTATGGCTACACCTTC
CAISESKGINYGYTF
>TRBJ2-3|.|TRBV5-4|TRBD1
TGTGCCAGCGACTCAAAGACAGGGGCTGGCACACATACGCAGTATTTT
CASDSKTGAGTHTQYF
>TRBJ1-6|few|TRBV10-3|.
TGTGCCATCAGTGACGAGGGGTGGCCCCTCCACTTT
CAISDEGWPLHF
>TRBJ2-1|.|TRBV30|TRBD2
TGTGCCTGGAGAACCTTGGGAGTGGCTAGCGGGAGTGAATATAATGAGCAGTTCTTC
CAWRTLGVASGSEYNEQFF
>TRBJ2-1|few|TRBV6-2/TRBV6-3|TRBD2
TGTGCCAGCAGTCCCCGAGGGACTATTTCGCCCCGAGAGCAGTTCTTC
CASSPRGTISPREQFF
>TRBJ2-1|.|TRBV29-1|TRBD2
TGCAGCATCCCGGGGAGGGTGGCGTACAATGAGCAGTTCTTC
CSIPGRVAYNEQFF
>TRBJ2-3|many|TRBV29-1|TRBD1
TGCAGCGTTGAACAGGGGGCAGATACGCAGTATTTT
CSVEQGADTQYF
>TRBJ1-5|.|TRBV6-1|TRBD1
TGTGCCAGCAGTGCGGACAGGGGGAATCAGCCCCAGCATTTT
CASSADRGNQPQHF
>TRBJ2-7|.|TRBV12-3/TRBV12-4|.
TGTGCCAGCAGTCCCGAAGCTACGGTTCCCTACGAGCAGTACTTC
CASSPEATVPYEQYF
>TRBJ2-1|.|TRBV5-4|TRBD1
TGTGCCAGCAGTACCGGGCAGGGGGCCTGGTACTACAATGAGCAGTTCTTC
CASSTGQGAWYYNEQFF
>TRBJ2-3|.|TRBV12-3/TRBV12-4|TRBD1
TGTGCCAGCAGTCCACAGGGGGCAGATACGCAGTATTTT
CASSPQGADTQYF
>TRBJ2-1|few|TRBV6-5|TRBD2
TGTGCCAGCAGTTACAGACTAGCGGGAGGGCCCCATGAGCAGTTCTTC
CASSYRLAGGPHEQFF
>TRBJ1-2|.|TRBV4-1|.
TGCGCCAGCAGCCAGCCTACCGGGGCCCCCTATGGCTACACCTTC
CASSQPTGAPYGYTF
>TRBJ1-2|once|TRBV12-3/TRBV12-4|.
TGTGCCAGCAGTTTGAGTCAGAACTATGGCTACACCTTC
CASSLSQNYGYTF
>TRBJ2-7|.|TRBV19|.
TGTGCCAGTAGTATTGGGCGTTGGCAGGACGAGCAGTACTTC
CASSIGRWQDEQYF
>TRBJ2-1|.|TRBV29-1|.
TGCAGCGTCCGCCCGGTCTTGGGGAATGAGCAGTTCTTC
CSVRPVLGNEQFF
>TRBJ2-3|.|TRBV29-1|TRBD2
TGCAGCGTTATAGGCGGGGGACTAGCAAACCCTTCAAACACAGATACGCAGTATTTT
CSVIGGGLANPSNTDTQYF
>TRBJ2-1|many|TRBV12-3/TRBV12-4|.
TGTGCCAGCAGATCAGGAGACTACAATGAGCAGTTCTTC
CASRSGDYNEQFF
>TRBJ2-7|few|TRBV10-3|.
TGTGCCATCAGAGAGGGAGGAGAGCAGTACTTC
CAIREGGEQYF